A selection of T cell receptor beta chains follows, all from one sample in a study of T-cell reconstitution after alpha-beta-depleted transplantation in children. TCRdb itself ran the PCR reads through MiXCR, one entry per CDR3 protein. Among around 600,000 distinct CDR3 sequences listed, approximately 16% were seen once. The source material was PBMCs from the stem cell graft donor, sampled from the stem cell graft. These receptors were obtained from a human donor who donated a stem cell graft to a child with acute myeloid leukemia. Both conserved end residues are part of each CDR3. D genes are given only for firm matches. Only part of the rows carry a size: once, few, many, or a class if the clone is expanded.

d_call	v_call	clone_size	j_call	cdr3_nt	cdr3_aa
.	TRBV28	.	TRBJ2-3	TGTGCCAGCAGTGGGGTCAAGAGCACAGATACGCAGTATTTT	CASSGVKSTDTQYF
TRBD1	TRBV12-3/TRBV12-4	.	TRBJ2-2	TGTGCCAGCAGTCGGGACAGGACGAACACCGGGGAGCTGTTTTTT	CASSRDRTNTGELFF
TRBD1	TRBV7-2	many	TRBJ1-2	TGTGCCAGCAGCCCTGACAGGGGGTCCTATGGCTACACCTTC	CASSPDRGSYGYTF
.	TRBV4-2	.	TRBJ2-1	TGTGCCAGCAGCCAAGGCTCCTACAATCAGCAGTTCTTC	CASSQGSYNQQFF
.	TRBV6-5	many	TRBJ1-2	TGTGCCAGCAGTTCGGACGGCCGTGGCGGCTACACCTTC	CASSSDGRGGYTF
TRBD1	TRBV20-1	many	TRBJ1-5	TGCAGTGCTAGAGCCTCAAAGGGACAGGAGAGTAATCAGCCCCAGCATTTT	CSARASKGQESNQPQHF
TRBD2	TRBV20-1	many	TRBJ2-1	TGCAGTGCTACGGGACTAGCGGGCGTCTACAATGAGCAGTTCTTC	CSATGLAGVYNEQFF
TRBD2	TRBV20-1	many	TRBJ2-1	TGCAGTGCTAGAGATAAATTTGGGGGGGTCTCCTACAATGAGCAGTTCTTC	CSARDKFGGVSYNEQFF
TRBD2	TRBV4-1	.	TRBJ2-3	TGCGCCAGCAGCCAACTAGCGGGGGATAGCACAGATACGCAGTATTTT	CASSQLAGDSTDTQYF
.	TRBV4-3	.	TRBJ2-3	TGCGCCAGCAGCCCCGGCACGGGGTCGGGCGATACGCAGTATTTT	CASSPGTGSGDTQYF
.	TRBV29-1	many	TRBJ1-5	TGCAGCGTTGTCCTAGGGGCGGATCAGCCCCAGCATTTT	CSVVLGADQPQHF
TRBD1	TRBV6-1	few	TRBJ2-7	TGTGCCAGCACTGATAAGGGACAGTTCTTTGGAGGGTACTTC	CASTDKGQFFGGYF
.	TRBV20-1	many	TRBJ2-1	TGCAGTGCTTACCGGGACTATGAGCAGTTCTTC	CSAYRDYEQFF
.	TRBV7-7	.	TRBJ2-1	TGTGCCAGCAGCTTAGCGCGTGGGAGCGAGCAGTTCTTC	CASSLARGSEQFF
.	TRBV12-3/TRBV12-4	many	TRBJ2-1	TGTGCCAGCAAGGAGGGCAGCTCCTACAATGAGCAGTTCTTC	CASKEGSSYNEQFF
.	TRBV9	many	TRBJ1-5	TGTGCCAGCAGCCCTGAAGACAGATTCAATCAGCCCCAGCATTTT	CASSPEDRFNQPQHF